This T cell receptor (beta chain) was captured by sequencing in a study of T-cell reconstitution after alpha-beta-depleted transplantation in children (dated by TCRdb to the mid-2010s). Concerning the study at large: Using TCR repertoire profiling, the study followed T-cell immune reconstitution in a quantitative way in children after TCRalphabeta/CD19-depleted allogeneic hematopoietic cell transplantation.

In this sample, this clonotype turned up many times. Its antigen specificity is not known. Base qualities are missing; no much larger clone stands one base away. The sample's treatment or condition, from its label and the paper: allogeneic hematopoietic cell transplantation with graft depleted of TCRalphabeta T cells and CD19 B cells. The transplant recipients were children given TCRalphabeta/CD19-depleted allogeneic hematopoietic cell grafts. Study-level results and caveats: The frequencies of hyperexpanded clones fell over the following months, and after one year, T-cell counts and TCRbeta diversity were mostly attributed to newly produced T cells. The high TCRbeta diversity at day 60 in some patients was ascribed to recipient T cells and intrathymic progenitors that had survived conditioning. The apparently early recovery of alphabetaT-cell counts about two months after transplant reportedly depended on only several hundred rapidly expanded clones that came from non-depleted graft cells.

The library was prepared using PCR. Sequenced using an Illumina HiSeq 2500. To normalize quantification of the TCRbeta repertoire, the TCR libraries were built with molecular barcoding that relied on unique molecular identifiers. Clones were called with MiXCR by TCRdb after fastp trimmed the public reads at Q25, and only in-frame beta chains were retained. Each record represents a unique CDR3 protein, reported with the most common genes and DNA among its rows. For this sample the table gives 250,000 to 300,000 distinct CDR3 sequences, of which over 9.5% were detected only once. The ten largest clones capture 7.5% of the sample. Specimen: PBMCs, collected before TCRalphabeta/CD19-depleted stem cell transplant. This sequence was found in a boy under two years old with acute myeloid leukemia, due to receive a stem cell transplant.

This receptor has the CDR3 CASSSGLAGLDEQYF. The sequenced DNA is TGTGCCAGCAGCTCGGGACTAGCGGGGTTAGACGAGCAGTACTTC. The V gene is TRBV11-2 and the J gene is TRBJ2-7, with 13 bases matching TRBD2. V is trimmed back by 4 bases and J by 5 bases, and the junction contains 5 bases that no gene match accounts for. The CDR3 has 15 amino acids, counting the end cysteine and phenylalanine. The read is trimmed to its CDR3 DNA, 45 bases read in frame from base 1. CDR1 and CDR2 are read off the germline V gene as SGHAT and FQNNGV.